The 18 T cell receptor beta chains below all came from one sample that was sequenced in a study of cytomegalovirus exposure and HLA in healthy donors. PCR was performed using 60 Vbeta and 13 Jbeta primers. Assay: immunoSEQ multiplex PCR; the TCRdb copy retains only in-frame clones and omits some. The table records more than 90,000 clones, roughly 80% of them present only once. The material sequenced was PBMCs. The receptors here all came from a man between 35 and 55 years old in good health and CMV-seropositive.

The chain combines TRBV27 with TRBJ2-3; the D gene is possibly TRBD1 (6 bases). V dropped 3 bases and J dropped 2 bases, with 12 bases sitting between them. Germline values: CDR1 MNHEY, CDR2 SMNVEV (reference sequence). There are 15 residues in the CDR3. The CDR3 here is CASSLGQVVTDTQYF. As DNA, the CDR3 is TGTGCCAGCAGTTTGGGACAAGTCGTCACAGATACGCAGTATTTT.

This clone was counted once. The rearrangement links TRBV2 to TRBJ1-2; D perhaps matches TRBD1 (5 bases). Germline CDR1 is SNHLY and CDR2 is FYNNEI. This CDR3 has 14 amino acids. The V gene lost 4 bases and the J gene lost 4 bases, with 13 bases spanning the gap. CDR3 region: CASSGSGNIYGYTF. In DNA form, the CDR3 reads TGTGCCAGCAGTGGGTCAGGGAACATCTATGGCTACACCTTC.

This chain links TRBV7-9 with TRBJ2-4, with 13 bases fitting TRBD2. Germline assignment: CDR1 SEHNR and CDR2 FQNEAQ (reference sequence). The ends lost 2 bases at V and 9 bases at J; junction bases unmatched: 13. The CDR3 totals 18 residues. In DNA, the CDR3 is TGTGCCAGCAGCTTAACCCTACTAGCGGGAGGGCCGCGGCTCATTCAGTACTTC. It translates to CASSLTLLAGGPRLIQYF. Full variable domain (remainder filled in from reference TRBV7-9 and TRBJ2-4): DTGVSQNPRHKITKRGQNVTFRCDPISEHNRLYWYRQTLGQGPEFLTYFQNEAQLEKSRLLSDRFSAERPKGSFSTLEIQRTEQGDSAMYLCASSLTLLAGGPRLIQYFGAGTRLSVL.

The CDR3 loop reads CASSQGQGLAGGNEQFF. The CDR3 nucleotides read TGCGCCAGCAGCCAGGGACAGGGACTAGCGGGAGGGAATGAGCAGTTCTTC. The rearrangement joins TRBV4-1 to TRBJ2-1; 16 bases line up with TRBD2. The CDR3 totals 17 residues. Germline CDR1 MGHRA, CDR2 YSYEKL. V shed 3 bases, J shed 7 bases, and the junction held 6 bases outside the gene matches.

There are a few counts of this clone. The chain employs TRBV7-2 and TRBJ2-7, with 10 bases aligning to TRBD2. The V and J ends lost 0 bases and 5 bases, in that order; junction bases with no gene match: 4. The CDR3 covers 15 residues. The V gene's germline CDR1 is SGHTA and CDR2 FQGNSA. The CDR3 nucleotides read TGTGCCAGCAGCTTAGCCGGGACTAGCGTACACGAGCAGTACTTC. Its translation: CASSLAGTSVHEQYF. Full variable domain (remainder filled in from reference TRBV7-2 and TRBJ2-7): GAGVSQSPSNKVTEKGKDVELRCDPISGHTALYWYRQSLGQGLEFLIYFQGNSAPDKSGLPSDRFSAERTGGSVSTLTIQRTQQEDSAVYLCASSLAGTSVHEQYFGPGTRLTVT.

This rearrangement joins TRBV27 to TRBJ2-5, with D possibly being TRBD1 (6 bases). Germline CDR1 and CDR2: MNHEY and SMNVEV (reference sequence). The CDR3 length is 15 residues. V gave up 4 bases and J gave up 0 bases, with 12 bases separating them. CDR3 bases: TGTGCCAGCAGTTCGATCCGGGACAACCAAGAGACCCAGTACTTC. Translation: CASSSIRDNQETQYF.

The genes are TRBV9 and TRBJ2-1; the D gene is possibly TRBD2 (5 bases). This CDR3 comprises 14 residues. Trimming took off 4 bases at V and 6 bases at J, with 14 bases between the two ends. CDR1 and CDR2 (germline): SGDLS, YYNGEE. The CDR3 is CASSTDYPPNEQFF. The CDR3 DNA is TGTGCCAGCAGCACAGACTACCCCCCCAATGAGCAGTTCTTC.

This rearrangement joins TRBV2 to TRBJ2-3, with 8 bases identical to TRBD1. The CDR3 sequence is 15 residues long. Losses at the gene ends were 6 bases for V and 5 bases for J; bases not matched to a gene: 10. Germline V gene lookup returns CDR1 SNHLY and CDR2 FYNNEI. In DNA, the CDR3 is TGTGCCAGCAGAAAGGACAGGGCACGGGGAGATACGCAGTATTTT. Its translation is CASRKDRARGDTQYF.

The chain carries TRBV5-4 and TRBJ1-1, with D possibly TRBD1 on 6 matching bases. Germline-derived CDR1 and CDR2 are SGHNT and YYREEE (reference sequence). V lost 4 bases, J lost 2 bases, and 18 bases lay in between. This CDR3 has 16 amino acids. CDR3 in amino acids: CASSLGGAGVNTEAFF. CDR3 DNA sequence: TGTGCCAGCAGCCTTGGGGGGGCAGGGGTAAACACTGAAGCTTTCTTT. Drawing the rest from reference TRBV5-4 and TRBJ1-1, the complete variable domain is ETGVTQSPTHLIKTRGQQVTLRCSSQSGHNTVSWYQQALGQGPQFIFQYYREEENGRGNFPPRFSGLQFPNYSSELNVNALELDDSALYLCASSLGGAGVNTEAFFGQGTRLTVV.

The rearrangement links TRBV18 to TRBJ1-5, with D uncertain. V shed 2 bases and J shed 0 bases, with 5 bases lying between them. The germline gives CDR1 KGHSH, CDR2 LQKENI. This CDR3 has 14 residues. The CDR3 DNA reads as TGTGCCAGCTCACCAAGCAATAGCAATCAGCCCCAGCATTTT. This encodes CASSPSNSNQPQHF.

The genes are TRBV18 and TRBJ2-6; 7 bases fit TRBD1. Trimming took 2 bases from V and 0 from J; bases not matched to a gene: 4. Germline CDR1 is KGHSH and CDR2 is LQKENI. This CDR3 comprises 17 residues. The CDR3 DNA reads TGTGCCAGCTCACCAGGACAGGTGGCCTCTGGGGCCAACGTCCTGACTTTC. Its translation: CASSPGQVASGANVLTF.

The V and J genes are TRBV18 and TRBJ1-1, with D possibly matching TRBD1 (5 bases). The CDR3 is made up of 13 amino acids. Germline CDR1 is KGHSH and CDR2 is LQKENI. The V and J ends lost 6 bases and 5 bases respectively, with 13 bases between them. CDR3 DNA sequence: TGTGCCAGCTCCAGGGTGGTGAGGACTGAAGCTTTCTTT. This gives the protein CASSRVVRTEAFF.

This CDR3 is CASSSADYEQYF. The CDR3 bases are TGTGCCAGCAGCTCTGCGGATTACGAGCAGTACTTC. The gene calls are TRBV7-9 and TRBJ2-7; D unresolved. Germline values: CDR1 SEHNR, CDR2 FQNEAQ (reference sequence). The CDR3 has 12 amino acids. Trimming stripped 4 bases from V and 4 bases from J, with 8 bases between.

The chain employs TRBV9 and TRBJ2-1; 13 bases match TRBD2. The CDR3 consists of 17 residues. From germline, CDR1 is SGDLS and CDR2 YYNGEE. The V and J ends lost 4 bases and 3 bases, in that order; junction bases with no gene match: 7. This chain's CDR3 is CASSFGTSGVLYNEQFF. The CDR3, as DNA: TGTGCCAGCAGCTTCGGGACTAGCGGGGTCCTCTACAATGAGCAGTTCTTC. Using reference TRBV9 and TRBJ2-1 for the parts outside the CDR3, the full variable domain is DSGVTQTPKHLITATGQRVTLRCSPRSGDLSVYWYQQSLDQGLQFLIQYYNGEERAKGNILERFSAQQFPDLHSELNLSSLELGDSALYFCASSFGTSGVLYNEQFFGPGTRLTVL.

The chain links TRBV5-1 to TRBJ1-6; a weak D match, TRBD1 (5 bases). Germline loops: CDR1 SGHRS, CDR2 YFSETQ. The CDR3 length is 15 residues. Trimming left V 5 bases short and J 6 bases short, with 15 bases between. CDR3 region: CASRGQGYGNSPLHF. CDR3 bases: TGCGCCAGCAGGGGCCAGGGCTACGGTAATTCACCCCTCCACTTT. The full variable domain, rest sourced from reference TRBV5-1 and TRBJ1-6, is KAGVTQTPRYLIKTRGQQVTLSCSPISGHRSVSWYQQTPGQGLQFLFEYFSETQRNKGNFPGRFSGRQFSNSRSEMNVSTLELGDSALYLCASRGQGYGNSPLHFGNGTRLTVT.

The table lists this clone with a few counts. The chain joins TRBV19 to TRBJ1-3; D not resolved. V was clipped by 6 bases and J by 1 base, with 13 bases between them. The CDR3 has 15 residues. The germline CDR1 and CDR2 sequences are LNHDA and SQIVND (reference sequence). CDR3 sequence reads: CASRDTTQSGNTIYF. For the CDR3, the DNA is TGTGCCAGTAGAGATACCACACAGTCTGGAAACACCATATATTTT. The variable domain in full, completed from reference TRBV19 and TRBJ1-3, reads DGGITQSPKYLFRKEGQNVTLSCEQNLNHDAMYWYRQDPGQGLRLIYYSQIVNDFQKGDIAEGYSVSREKKESFPLTVTSAQKNPTAFYLCASRDTTQSGNTIYFGEGSWLTVV.

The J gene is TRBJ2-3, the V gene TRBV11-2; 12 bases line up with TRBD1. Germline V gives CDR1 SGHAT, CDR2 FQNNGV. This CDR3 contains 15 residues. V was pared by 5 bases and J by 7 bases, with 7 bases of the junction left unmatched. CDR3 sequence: CASSIGTGGRNTQYF. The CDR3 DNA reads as TGTGCCAGCAGCATTGGGACAGGGGGCAGGAATACGCAGTATTTT.

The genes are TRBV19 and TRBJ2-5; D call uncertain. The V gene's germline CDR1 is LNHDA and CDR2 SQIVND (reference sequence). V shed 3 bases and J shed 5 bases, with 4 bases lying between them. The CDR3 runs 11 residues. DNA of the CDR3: TGTGCCAGTAGTATGCGGGAGACCCAGTACTTC. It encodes CASSMRETQYF.